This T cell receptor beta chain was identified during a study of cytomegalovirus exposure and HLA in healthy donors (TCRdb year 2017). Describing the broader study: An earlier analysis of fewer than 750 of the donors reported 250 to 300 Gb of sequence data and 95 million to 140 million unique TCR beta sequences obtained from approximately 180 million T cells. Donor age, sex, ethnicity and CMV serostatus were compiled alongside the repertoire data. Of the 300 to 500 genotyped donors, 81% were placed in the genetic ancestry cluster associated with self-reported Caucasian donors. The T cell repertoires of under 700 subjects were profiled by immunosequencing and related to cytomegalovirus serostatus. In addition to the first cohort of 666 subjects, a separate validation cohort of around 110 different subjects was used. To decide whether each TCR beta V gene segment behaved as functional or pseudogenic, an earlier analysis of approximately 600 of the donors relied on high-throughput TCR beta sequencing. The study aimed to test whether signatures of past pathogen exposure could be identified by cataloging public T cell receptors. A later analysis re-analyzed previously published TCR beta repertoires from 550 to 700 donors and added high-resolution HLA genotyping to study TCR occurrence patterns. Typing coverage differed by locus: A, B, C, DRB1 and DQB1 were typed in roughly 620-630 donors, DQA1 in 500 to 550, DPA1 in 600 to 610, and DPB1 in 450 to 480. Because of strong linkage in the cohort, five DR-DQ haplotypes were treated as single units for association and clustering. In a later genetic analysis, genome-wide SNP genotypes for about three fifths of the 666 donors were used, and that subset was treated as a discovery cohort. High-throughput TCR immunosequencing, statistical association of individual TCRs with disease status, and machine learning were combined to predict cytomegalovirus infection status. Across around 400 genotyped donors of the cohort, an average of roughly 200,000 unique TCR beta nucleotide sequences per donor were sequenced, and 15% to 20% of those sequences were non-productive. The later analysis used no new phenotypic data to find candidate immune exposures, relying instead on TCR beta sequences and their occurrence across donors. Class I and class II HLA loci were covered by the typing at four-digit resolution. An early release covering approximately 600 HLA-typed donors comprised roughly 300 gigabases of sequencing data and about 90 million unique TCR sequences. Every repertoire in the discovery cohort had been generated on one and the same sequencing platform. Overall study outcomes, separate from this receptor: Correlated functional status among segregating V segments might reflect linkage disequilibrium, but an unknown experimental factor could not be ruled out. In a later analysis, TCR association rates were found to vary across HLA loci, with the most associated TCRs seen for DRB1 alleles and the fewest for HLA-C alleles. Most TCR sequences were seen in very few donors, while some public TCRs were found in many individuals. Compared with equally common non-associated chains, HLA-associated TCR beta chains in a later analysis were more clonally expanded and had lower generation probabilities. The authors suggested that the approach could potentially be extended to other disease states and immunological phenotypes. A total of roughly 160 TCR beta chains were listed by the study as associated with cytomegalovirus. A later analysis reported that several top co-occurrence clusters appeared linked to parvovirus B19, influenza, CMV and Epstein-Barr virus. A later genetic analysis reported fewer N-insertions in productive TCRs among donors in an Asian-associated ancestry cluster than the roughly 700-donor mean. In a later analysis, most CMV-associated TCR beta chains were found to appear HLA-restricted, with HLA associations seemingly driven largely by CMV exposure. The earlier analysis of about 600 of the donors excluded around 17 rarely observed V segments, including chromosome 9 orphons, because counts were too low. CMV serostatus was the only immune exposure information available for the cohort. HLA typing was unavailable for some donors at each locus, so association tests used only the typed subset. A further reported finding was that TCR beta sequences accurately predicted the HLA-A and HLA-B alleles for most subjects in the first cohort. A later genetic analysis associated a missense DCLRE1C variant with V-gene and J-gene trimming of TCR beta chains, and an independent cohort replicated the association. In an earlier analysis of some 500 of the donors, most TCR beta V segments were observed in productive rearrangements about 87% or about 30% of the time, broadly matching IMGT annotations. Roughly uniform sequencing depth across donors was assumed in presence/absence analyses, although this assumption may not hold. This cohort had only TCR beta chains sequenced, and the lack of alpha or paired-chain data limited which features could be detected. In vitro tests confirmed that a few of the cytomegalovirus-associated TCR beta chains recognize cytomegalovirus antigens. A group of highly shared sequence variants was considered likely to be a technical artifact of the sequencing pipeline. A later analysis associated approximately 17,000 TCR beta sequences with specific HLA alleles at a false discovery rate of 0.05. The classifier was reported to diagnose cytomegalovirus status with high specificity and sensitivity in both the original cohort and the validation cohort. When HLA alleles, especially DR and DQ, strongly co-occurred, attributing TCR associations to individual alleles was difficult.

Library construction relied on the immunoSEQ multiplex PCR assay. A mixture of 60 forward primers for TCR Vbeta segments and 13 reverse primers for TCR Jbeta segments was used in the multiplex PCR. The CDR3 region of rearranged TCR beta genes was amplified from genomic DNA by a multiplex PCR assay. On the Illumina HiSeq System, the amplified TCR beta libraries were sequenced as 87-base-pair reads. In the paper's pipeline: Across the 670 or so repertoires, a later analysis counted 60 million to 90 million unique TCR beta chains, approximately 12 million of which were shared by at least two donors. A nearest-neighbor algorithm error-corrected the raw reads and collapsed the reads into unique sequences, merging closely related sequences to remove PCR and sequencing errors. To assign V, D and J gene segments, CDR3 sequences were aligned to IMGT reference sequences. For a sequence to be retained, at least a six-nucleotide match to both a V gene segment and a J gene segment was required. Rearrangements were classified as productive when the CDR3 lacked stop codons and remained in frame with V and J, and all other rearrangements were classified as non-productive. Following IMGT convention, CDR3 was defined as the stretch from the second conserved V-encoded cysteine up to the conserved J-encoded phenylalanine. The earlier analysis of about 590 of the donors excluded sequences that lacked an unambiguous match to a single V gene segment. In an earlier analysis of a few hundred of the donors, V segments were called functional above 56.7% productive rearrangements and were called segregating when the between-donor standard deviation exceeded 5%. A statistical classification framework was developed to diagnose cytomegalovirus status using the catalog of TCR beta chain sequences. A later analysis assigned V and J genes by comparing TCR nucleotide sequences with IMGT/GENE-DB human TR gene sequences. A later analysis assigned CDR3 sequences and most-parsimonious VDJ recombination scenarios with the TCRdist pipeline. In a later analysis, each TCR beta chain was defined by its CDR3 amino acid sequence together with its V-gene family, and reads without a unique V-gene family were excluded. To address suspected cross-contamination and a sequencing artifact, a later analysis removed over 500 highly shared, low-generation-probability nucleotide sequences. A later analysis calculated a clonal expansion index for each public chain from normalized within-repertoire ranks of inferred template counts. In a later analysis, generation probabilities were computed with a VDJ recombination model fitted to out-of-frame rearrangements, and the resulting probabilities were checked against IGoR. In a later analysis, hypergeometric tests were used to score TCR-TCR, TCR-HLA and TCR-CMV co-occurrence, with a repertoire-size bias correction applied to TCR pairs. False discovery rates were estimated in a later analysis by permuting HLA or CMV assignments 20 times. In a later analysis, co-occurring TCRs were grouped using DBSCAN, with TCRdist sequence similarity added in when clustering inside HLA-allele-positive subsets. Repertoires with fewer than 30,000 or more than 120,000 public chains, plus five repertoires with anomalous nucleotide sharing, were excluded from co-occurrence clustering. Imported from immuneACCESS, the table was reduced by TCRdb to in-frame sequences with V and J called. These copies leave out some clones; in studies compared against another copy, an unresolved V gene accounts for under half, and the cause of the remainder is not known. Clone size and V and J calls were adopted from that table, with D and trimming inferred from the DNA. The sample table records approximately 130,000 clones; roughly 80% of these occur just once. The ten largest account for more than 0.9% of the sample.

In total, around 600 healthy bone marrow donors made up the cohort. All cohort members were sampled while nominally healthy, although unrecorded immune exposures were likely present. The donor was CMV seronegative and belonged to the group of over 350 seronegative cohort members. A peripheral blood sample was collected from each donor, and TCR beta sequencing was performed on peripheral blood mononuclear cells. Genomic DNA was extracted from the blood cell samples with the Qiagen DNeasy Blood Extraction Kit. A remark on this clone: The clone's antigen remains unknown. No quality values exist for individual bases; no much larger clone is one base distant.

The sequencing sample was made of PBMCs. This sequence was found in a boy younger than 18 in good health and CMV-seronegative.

The CDR3 reads as follows: CASGTGPSGNEQFF. The DNA reads TGTGCTAGTGGTACTGGTCCCTCAGGAAATGAGCAGTTCTTC. Rearrangement joined TRBV12-5 to TRBJ2-1, with the D gene call left open. Deletion took 5 bases off V and 7 bases off J, with a span of 15 bases between the germline ends. The CDR3 sequence holds 14 residues, the cysteine and phenylalanine included. Of all the DNA, just the CDR3 is kept, 42 bases in frame from base 1. CDR1 and CDR2, per the germline V gene, are LGHNT and FRNRAP.